These 29 T cell receptor beta chains were all obtained from the same sample, sequenced in a study of Ad26.COV2.S vaccination and SARS-CoV-2 variants. TCRdb's copy holds only in-frame clones and misses some; the assay was immunoSEQ multiplex PCR. The data hold around 450,000 clones, with roughly 90% observed a single time. Treatment indicated: around 19 received Ad26.COV2.S at low or high dose, single or two shots; five or six received placebo; per-sample allocation not given. Sampling was done on day 63 after the first vaccine or placebo injection. This specimen was peripheral blood, taken in a trial of Ad26.COV2.S vaccine versus placebo. The receptors come from a person aged 18-60 years who received the Ad26.COV2.S COVID-19 vaccine or a placebo.

The chain couples TRBV6-2 or TRBV6-3 to TRBJ2-7, with D possibly TRBD1 on 6 matching bases. V lost 0 bases and J 6 bases, leaving 12 bases between the germline ends. The CDR3 runs 14 residues. CDR1 and CDR2 from the germline V gene are MNHEY and SVGEGT. The CDR3 bases are TGTGCCAGCAGTTACTCGATTGGGGGCAGCGAGCAGTACTTC. It specifies CASSYSIGGSEQYF.

This sequence joins TRBV5-1 and TRBJ2-3, with TRBD2 identical over 7 bases. This CDR3 has 16 residues. With V trimmed by 3 bases and J by 4 bases, 11 bases remained unmatched. CDR1 is SGHRS, CDR2 YFSETQ, per germline. The CDR3 DNA reads as TGCGCCAGCAGCTCCCTCGGACTAGGAATGGCAGATACGCAGTATTTT. This gives the protein CASSSLGLGMADTQYF.

The chain is built from TRBV19 and TRBJ1-1, with D hard to call. The CDR3 has 13 residues. Between the trimmed V and J ends, which lost 3 bases and 0 bases, there was a span of 5 bases. Germline V gene sequence: CDR1 LNHDA, CDR2 SQIVND (reference sequence). The CDR3 loop is CASSMGLNTEAFF. The CDR3 DNA is TGTGCCAGTAGTATGGGGTTGAACACTGAAGCTTTCTTT.

In nucleotides, the CDR3 is TGCGCCAGCAGCCAAGGCGGGACGAATGAAGCTTTCTTT. Protein sequence: CASSQGGTNEAFF. The rearrangement links TRBV4-1 to TRBJ1-1; the D gene is possibly TRBD1 (5 bases). The CDR3 runs 13 residues. Germline CDR1 is MGHRA and CDR2 is YSYEKL. The V gene lost 1 base and the J gene lost 7 bases, with 10 bases spanning the gap.

This clone was recorded a few times. The chain has TRBV6-5 and TRBJ2-7; 8 bases fit TRBD1. Germline V gene data show CDR1 as MNHEY and CDR2 as SVGAGI. The V and J ends lost 0 bases and 5 bases, in that order; junction bases with no gene match: 6. The CDR3 consists of 15 residues. In DNA form, the CDR3 reads TGTGCCAGCAGTTACTCGCGGACAGGGCCCGACGAGCAGTACTTC. It translates to CASSYSRTGPDEQYF.

The CDR3 reads CAIRRGVGEKLFF. Written as DNA, the CDR3 is TGTGCCATCCGAAGGGGGGTGGGTGAAAAACTGTTTTTT. The J gene is TRBJ1-4, the V gene TRBV15; weak D call: TRBD1 (6 bases). V shed 10 bases and J shed 7 bases, with 16 bases lying between them. The germline V gene has CDR1 LNHNV and CDR2 YYDKDF (reference sequence). The length of the CDR3 is 13 residues.

The chain links TRBV7-9 to TRBJ2-5, with 7 bases lining up with TRBD1. V lost 4 bases to trimming and J lost 0 bases; unmatched junction nucleotides: 8. The CDR3 sequence is 16 residues long. Germline V gene data show CDR1 as SEHNR and CDR2 as FQNEAQ (reference sequence). The CDR3, as DNA: TGTGCCAGCAGCTCACCCCAGGACAGGTACCAAGAGACCCAGTACTTC. As protein: CASSSPQDRYQETQYF.

This clone appeared once. The chain uses TRBV4-3 and TRBJ2-3; weak D call: TRBD2 (5 bases). V gave up 3 bases and J gave up 6 bases, with 13 bases separating them. Germline V gene sequence: CDR1 LGHNA, CDR2 YSLEER. CDR3 length equals 14 residues. The CDR3: CASSQDPLGDTQYF. The DNA for the CDR3 is TGCGCCAGCAGCCAGGACCCACTAGGTGATACGCAGTATTTT.

This clone was seen once. The chain recombines TRBV20-1 with TRBJ2-2; D tentatively reads TRBD1 or TRBD2 (5 bases each). Germline CDR1 DFQATT, CDR2 SNEGSKA (reference sequence). The CDR3 has 14 residues. Trimming took 3 bases from V and 5 from J, leaving 13 bases between them. The CDR3 here is CSASNGGRTGELFF. CDR3 in DNA: TGCAGTGCTAGTAATGGGGGTCGGACCGGGGAGCTGTTTTTT.

V is TRBV6-1 and J is TRBJ1-2, with unresolved D. The CDR3 has 13 residues. Between the trimmed V and J ends, which lost 1 base and 4 bases, there was a span of 7 bases. From germline, CDR1 is MNHNS and CDR2 SASEGT. The CDR3 DNA reads as TGTGCCAGCAGTGAAGAGAGGATCTATGGCTACACCTTC. This translates into CASSEERIYGYTF.

This clone came up once. The V call is TRBV6-2 or TRBV6-3, the J call TRBJ2-4; 9 nucleotides align to TRBD1. The germline V gene has CDR1 MNHEY and CDR2 SVGEGT. This CDR3 has 14 residues. Germline trimming cut 6 bases from V and 6 bases from J; bases unmatched to any gene: 6. The CDR3 sequence is CASSQGQGRNIQYF. DNA of the CDR3: TGTGCCAGCAGCCAGGGACAGGGTAGAAACATTCAGTACTTC.

The CDR3 is CASSSTGYQETQYF. The CDR3 bases are TGTGCCAGCAGCTCGACAGGGTACCAAGAGACCCAGTACTTC. The chain carries TRBV7-8 and TRBJ2-5; 7 bases are shared with TRBD1. Germline V CDR1 and CDR2: SGHVS, FQNEAQ. J was trimmed by 0 bases and V by 4 bases; bases with no gene match: 2. The length of the CDR3 is 14 residues.

This clone occurred a few times. V gene TRBV7-2 combines with J gene TRBJ2-7; weak D call: TRBD2 (5 bases). CDR3 length: 14 amino acids. The germline V and J ends were trimmed by 1 base and 0 bases, with 7 bases remaining between them. Germline loops: CDR1 SGHTA, CDR2 FQGNSA. The CDR3: CASSLDAGSYEQYF. DNA of the CDR3: TGTGCCAGCAGCTTAGATGCGGGCTCCTACGAGCAGTACTTC.

V and J are TRBV30 and TRBJ2-6; tentative D call: TRBD1 (5 bases). Germline V lookup: CDR1 GTSNPN, CDR2 SVGIG (reference sequence). V shed 0 bases and J shed 2 bases, with 14 bases lying between them. The CDR3 sequence is 17 residues long. The CDR3: CAWSVGSPGTGANVLTF. The CDR3 DNA is TGTGCCTGGAGTGTAGGGTCCCCAGGGACTGGGGCCAACGTCCTGACTTTC.

The CDR3 loop is CASSPHDREETQYF. CDR3 bases: TGTGCCAGCAGCCCCCACGACAGGGAAGAGACCCAGTACTTC. The V call is TRBV9, the J call TRBJ2-5; 7 bases are shared with TRBD1. J lost 3 bases, V lost 4 bases, and 6 bases had no gene match. CDR3 length equals 14 residues. Germline V gene sequence: CDR1 SGDLS, CDR2 YYNGEE. Complete variable domain (other parts from reference TRBV9 and TRBJ2-5): DSGVTQTPKHLITATGQRVTLRCSPRSGDLSVYWYQQSLDQGLQFLIQYYNGEERAKGNILERFSAQQFPDLHSELNLSSLELGDSALYFCASSPHDREETQYFGPGTRLLVL.

V and J are TRBV7-9 and TRBJ1-3, with D perhaps matching TRBD1 (5 bases). The CDR3 has 14 amino acids. Germline V gene lookup returns CDR1 SEHNR and CDR2 FQNEAQ (reference sequence). V dropped 5 bases and J dropped 4 bases, with 12 bases sitting between them. CDR3 in amino acids: CASSASRGGNTIYF. DNA for the CDR3: TGTGCCAGCAGCGCCTCCCGGGGCGGAAACACCATATATTTT.

The chain employs TRBV5-4 and TRBJ1-1; D not certain. Per the germline V gene, CDR1 is SGHNT and CDR2 is YYREEE (reference sequence). Trimming removed 1 base at V and 2 bases at J, with 9 bases between. This CDR3 contains 14 residues. The DNA of the CDR3 is TGTGCCAGCAGCTTGTGGGTCGATAACACTGAAGCTTTCTTT. This encodes CASSLWVDNTEAFF. The complete variable domain, with remaining parts taken from reference TRBV5-4 and TRBJ1-1, reads ETGVTQSPTHLIKTRGQQVTLRCSSQSGHNTVSWYQQALGQGPQFIFQYYREEENGRGNFPPRFSGLQFPNYSSELNVNALELDDSALYLCASSLWVDNTEAFFGQGTRLTVV.

The V and J genes are TRBV5-1 and TRBJ2-5; TRBD2 agrees at 8 bases. The CDR3 sequence is 15 residues long. In germline, CDR1 is SGHRS, CDR2 YFSETQ. Trimming at V came to 4 bases and at J to 3 bases, leaving 8 bases not matched to a gene. CDR3: CASSAALAAKETQYF. The CDR3, as DNA: TGCGCCAGCAGCGCGGCACTAGCGGCAAAAGAGACCCAGTACTTC. Looking up the rest from reference TRBV5-1 and TRBJ2-5 gives the full variable domain: KAGVTQTPRYLIKTRGQQVTLSCSPISGHRSVSWYQQTPGQGLQFLFEYFSETQRNKGNFPGRFSGRQFSNSRSEMNVSTLELGDSALYLCASSAALAAKETQYFGPGTRLLVL.

The chain links TRBV29-1 to TRBJ1-2; D may be TRBD1 (6 bases). Germline assignment: CDR1 SQVTM and CDR2 ANQGSEA. The CDR3 loop spans 15 amino acids. V lost 2 bases and J 4 bases, leaving 17 bases between the germline ends. The CDR3 here is CSVEHDTGISYGYTF. CDR3 in DNA: TGCAGCGTTGAACACGATACAGGGATATCCTATGGCTACACCTTC.

The chain employs TRBV13 and TRBJ2-7; a possible D gene is TRBD1 (7 bases). Germline V CDR1 and CDR2: PRHDT, FYEKMQ (reference sequence). V lost 5 bases, J lost 3 bases, and 20 bases lay in between. The CDR3 runs to 16 residues. In DNA, the CDR3 is TGTGCCAGCAGCCAGGGGGTTAGGGGGGCCTTCTACGAGCAGTACTTC. This codes for CASSQGVRGAFYEQYF.

This clone was detected only a few times. V gene TRBV7-2 combines with J gene TRBJ2-3, with a tentative D call TRBD1 (6 bases). Germline V lookup: CDR1 SGHTA, CDR2 FQGNSA. The CDR3 length is 16 residues. Trimming stripped 4 bases from V and 5 bases from J, with 19 bases between. The CDR3 nucleotides read TGTGCCAGCAGCTGGGGTCCCGGGACATTGGGAGATACGCAGTATTTT. Translation gives CASSWGPGTLGDTQYF. The entire variable domain, with the rest obtained from reference TRBV7-2 and TRBJ2-3, is as follows: GAGVSQSPSNKVTEKGKDVELRCDPISGHTALYWYRQSLGQGLEFLIYFQGNSAPDKSGLPSDRFSAERTGGSVSTLTIQRTQQEDSAVYLCASSWGPGTLGDTQYFGPGTRLTVL.

J is TRBJ1-5 and V is TRBV12-5; tentative D call: TRBD1 (5 bases). CDR3 length equals 14 residues. Germline CDR1 and CDR2: LGHNT and FRNRAP. Trimming shortened V by 9 bases and J by 4 bases, and 16 bases separated the two germline ends. The CDR3 DNA is TGTGCTAGCGCGCAGGGAGCCCGAAATCAGCCCCAGCATTTT. Its translation: CASAQGARNQPQHF. The complete variable domain, with remaining parts taken from reference TRBV12-5 and TRBJ1-5, reads DARVTQTPRHKVTEMGQEVTMRCQPILGHNTVFWYRQTMMQGLELLAYFRNRAPLDDSGMPKDRFSAEMPDATLATLKIQPSEPRDSAVYFCASAQGARNQPQHFGDGTRLSIL.

This rearrangement joins TRBV5-5 to TRBJ2-3; D may be TRBD2 (5 bases). CDR1 and CDR2 from the germline V gene are SGHKS and YYEKEE (reference sequence). The ends were cut back, 0 bases at V and 1 base at J, with 15 bases in the middle. The CDR3 consists of 17 residues. CDR3 loop: CASSLADSPRGTDTQYF. The CDR3 bases are TGTGCCAGCAGCTTGGCCGATAGTCCGAGGGGCACAGATACGCAGTATTTT.

V gene TRBV3-1 (or the pseudogene TRBV3-2) combines with J gene TRBJ2-5; D is undetermined. V gave up 4 bases and J gave up 1 base, with 13 bases separating them. The germline gives CDR1 LGHDT, CDR2 YNNKEL (reference sequence). CDR3 length: 15 residues. CDR3 DNA: TGTGCCAGCAGCCTTACGCCGGGCCCCCAAGAGACCCAGTACTTC. Protein: CASSLTPGPQETQYF.

The chain couples TRBV29-1 to TRBJ2-3; 7 nucleotides line up with TRBD1. There are 18 residues in the CDR3. With 3 bases clipped from V and 1 base from J, the junction kept 16 bases outside the gene matches. Germline values: CDR1 SQVTM, CDR2 ANQGSEA. In DNA form, the CDR3 reads TGCAGCGTTGAGAGGACTGGCACTTGGCAGGGGGGCACAGATACGCAGTATTTT. Translating gives CSVERTGTWQGGTDTQYF.

This clone was detected ten times or more. The V gene is TRBV7-2, the J gene TRBJ2-1; TRBD1 or TRBD2 may be the D gene (6 bases each). The germline CDR1 and CDR2 sequences are SGHTA and FQGNSA. V dropped 1 base and J dropped 0 bases, with 19 bases sitting between them. The CDR3 sequence is 19 residues long. Written as DNA, the CDR3 is TGTGCCAGCAGCTTAGTGGGGCCCCGAGGGGGGAGCTCCTACAATGAGCAGTTCTTC. As protein: CASSLVGPRGGSSYNEQFF.

The table lists this clone with a count of one. The chain has TRBV4-1 and TRBJ2-7; 10 nucleotides line up with TRBD2. V trimming: 0 bases; J trimming: 0 bases; junction bases outside the gene matches: 2. Germline assignment: CDR1 MGHRA and CDR2 YSYEKL. The CDR3 consists of 16 residues. This CDR3 reads CASSQELAGSSYEQYF. The CDR3 DNA is TGCGCCAGCAGCCAAGAACTAGCGGGGAGCTCCTACGAGCAGTACTTC.

V is TRBV7-8 and J is TRBJ2-3, with 10 bases that match TRBD2. CDR1 is SGHVS and CDR2 is FQNEAQ in the germline V gene. The CDR3 loop spans 17 amino acids. With 0 bases clipped from V and 2 bases from J, the junction kept 5 bases outside the gene matches. The CDR3 here is CASSLAPLAGNTDTQYF. DNA for the CDR3: TGTGCCAGCAGCTTAGCCCCACTAGCGGGGAACACAGATACGCAGTATTTT.

The chain links TRBV9 to TRBJ1-4, with D perhaps TRBD1 (6 bases). Germline values: CDR1 SGDLS, CDR2 YYNGEE. V was pared by 4 bases and J by 3 bases, with 16 bases between. The CDR3 consists of 16 residues. The CDR3 loop is CASSPGGAAANEKLFF. DNA for the CDR3: TGTGCCAGCAGCCCGGGGGGGGCCGCGGCTAATGAAAAACTGTTTTTT.